This T cell receptor (beta chain) derives from a study of long-term antiretroviral therapy in people with HIV. The CDR3 extends over 13 amino acids. The germline gives CDR1 MNHNS, CDR2 SASEGT. V lost 4 bases, J lost 7 bases, and 10 bases lay in between. Worth noting for this clone: Its antigen is undetermined.

Study-level points and caveats: Pre-ART expanded TRB clones stayed dominant throughout, though often decreasing after ART.

Investigators performed immunoSEQ version v3.0 at survey level. Per-sample sequencing targets were roughly 40,000-50,000 T-cell genomes. Sequencing was performed with immunoSEQ multiplex PCR; in TCRdb, only in-frame clones are kept and a portion is missing. The sample holds some 40,000 clones, about 94% seen once. The rearrangement uses TRBV6-1 and TRBJ1-4; no firm D call. This sequence originates from a man aged 25 to 45 with HIV. Sequencing used unsorted PBMCs, obtained around 9.2 years after starting antiretroviral therapy. The DNA of the CDR3 is TGTGCCAGCAGTGGCGCGGGTAGTGAAAAACTGTTTTTT. Encoded protein: CASSGAGSEKLFF.